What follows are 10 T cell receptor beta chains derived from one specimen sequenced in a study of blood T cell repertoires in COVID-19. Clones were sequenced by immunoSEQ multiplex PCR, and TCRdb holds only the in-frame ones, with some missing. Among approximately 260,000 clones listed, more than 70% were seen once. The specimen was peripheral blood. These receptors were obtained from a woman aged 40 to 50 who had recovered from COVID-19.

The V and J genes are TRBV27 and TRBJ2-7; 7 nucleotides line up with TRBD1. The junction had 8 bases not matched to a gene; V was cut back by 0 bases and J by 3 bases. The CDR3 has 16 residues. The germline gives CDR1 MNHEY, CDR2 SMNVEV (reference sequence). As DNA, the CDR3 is TGTGCCAGCAGTTTATCGGGGAAGGGGGCCAGCTACGAGCAGTACTTC. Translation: CASSLSGKGASYEQYF.

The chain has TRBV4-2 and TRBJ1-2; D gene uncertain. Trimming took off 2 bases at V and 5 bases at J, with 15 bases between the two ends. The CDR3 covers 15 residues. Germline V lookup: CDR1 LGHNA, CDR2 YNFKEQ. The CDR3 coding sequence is TGTGCCAGCAGCCAAAGCCTACAGCGGATATATGGCTACACCTTC. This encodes CASSQSLQRIYGYTF.

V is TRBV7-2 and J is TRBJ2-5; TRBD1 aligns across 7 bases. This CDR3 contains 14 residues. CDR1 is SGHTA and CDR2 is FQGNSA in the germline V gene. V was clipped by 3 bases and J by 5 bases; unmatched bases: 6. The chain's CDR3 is CASSFQGGRETQYF. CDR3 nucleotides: TGTGCCAGCAGCTTTCAAGGGGGCAGGGAGACCCAGTACTTC. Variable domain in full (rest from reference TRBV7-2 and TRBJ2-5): GAGVSQSPSNKVTEKGKDVELRCDPISGHTALYWYRQSLGQGLEFLIYFQGNSAPDKSGLPSDRFSAERTGGSVSTLTIQRTQQEDSAVYLCASSFQGGRETQYFGPGTRLLVL.

The CDR3 DNA reads as TGTGCCAGTGTCAGAACGGTCCTAGCGGAAACCTACGAGCAGTACTTC. Protein sequence: CASVRTVLAETYEQYF. The J gene is TRBJ2-7, the V gene TRBV2, with 7 bases identical to TRBD2. This CDR3 is built from 16 residues. Germline values: CDR1 SNHLY, CDR2 FYNNEI. The V segment lost 9 bases and the J segment 2 bases; nucleotides outside the gene matches: 16. Variable domain in full (rest from reference TRBV2 and TRBJ2-7): EPEVTQTPSHQVTQMGQEVILRCVPISNHLYFYWYRQILGQKVEFLVSFYNNEISEKSEIFDDQFSVERPDGSNFTLKIRSTKLEDSAMYFCASVRTVLAETYEQYFGPGTRLTVT.

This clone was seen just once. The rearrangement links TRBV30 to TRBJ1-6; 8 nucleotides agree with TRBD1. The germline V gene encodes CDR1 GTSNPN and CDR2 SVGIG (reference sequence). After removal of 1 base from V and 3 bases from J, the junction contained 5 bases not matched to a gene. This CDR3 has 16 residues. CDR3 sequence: CAWSAAGGFYNSPLHF. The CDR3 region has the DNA TGTGCCTGGAGTGCTGCAGGGGGCTTCTATAATTCACCCCTCCACTTT.

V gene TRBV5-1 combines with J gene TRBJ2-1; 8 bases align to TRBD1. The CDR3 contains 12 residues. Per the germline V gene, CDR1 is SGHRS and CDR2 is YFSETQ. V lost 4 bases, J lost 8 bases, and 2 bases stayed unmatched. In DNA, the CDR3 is TGCGCCAGCAGCGGACAGGGTTATGAGCAGTTCTTC. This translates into CASSGQGYEQFF.

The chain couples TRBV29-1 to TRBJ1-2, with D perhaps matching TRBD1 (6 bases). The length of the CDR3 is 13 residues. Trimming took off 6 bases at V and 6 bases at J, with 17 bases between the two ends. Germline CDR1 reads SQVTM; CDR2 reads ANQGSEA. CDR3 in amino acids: CSVQGNDWDGYTF. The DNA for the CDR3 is TGCAGCGTCCAGGGGAACGATTGGGATGGCTACACCTTC.

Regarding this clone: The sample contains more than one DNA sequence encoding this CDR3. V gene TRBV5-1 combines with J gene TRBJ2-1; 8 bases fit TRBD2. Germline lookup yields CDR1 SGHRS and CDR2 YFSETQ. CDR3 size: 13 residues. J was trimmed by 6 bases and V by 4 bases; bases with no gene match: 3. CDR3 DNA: TGCGCCAGCAGCCGGGAGGGTGGCAATGAGCAGTTCTTC. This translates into CASSREGGNEQFF.

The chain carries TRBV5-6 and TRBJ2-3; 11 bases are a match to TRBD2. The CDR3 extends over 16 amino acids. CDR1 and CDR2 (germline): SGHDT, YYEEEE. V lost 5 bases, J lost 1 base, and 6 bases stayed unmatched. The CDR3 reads CASRLAGGVGTDTQYF. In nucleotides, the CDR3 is TGTGCCAGCAGGCTAGCGGGAGGAGTGGGCACAGATACGCAGTATTTT.

CDR3 coding DNA: TGCGCCAGCAGCCAAGGGCCGGAGACAGGGAGTAGTGAGCAGTTCTTC. Encoded protein: CASSQGPETGSSEQFF. This chain joins TRBV4-3 and TRBJ2-1; 7 nucleotides match TRBD1. Germline-derived CDR1 and CDR2 are LGHNA and YSLEER. The CDR3 is made up of 16 amino acids. With V trimmed by 1 base and J by 9 bases, 12 bases remained unmatched.